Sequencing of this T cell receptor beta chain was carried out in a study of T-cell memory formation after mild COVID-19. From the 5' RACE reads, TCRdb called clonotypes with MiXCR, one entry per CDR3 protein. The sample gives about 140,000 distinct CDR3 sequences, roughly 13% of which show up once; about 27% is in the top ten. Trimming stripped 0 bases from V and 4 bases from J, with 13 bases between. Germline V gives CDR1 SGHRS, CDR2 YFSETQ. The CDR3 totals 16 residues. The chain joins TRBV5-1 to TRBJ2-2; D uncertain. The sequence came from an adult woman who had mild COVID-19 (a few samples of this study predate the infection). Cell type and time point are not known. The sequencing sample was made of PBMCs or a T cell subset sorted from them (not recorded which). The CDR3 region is CASSLVGIRRTGELFF. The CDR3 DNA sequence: TGCGCCAGCAGCTTGGTGGGGATTCGACGCACCGGGGAGCTGTTTTTT.